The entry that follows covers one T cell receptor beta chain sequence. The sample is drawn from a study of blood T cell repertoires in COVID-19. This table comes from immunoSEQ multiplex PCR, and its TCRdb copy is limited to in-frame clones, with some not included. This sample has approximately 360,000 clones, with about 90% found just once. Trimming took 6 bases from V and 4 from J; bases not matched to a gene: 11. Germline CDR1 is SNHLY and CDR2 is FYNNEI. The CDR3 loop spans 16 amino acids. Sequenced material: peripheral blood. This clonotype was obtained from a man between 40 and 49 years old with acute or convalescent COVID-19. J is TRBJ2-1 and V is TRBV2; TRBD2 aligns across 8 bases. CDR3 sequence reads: CASSALGGANYNEQFF. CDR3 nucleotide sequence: TGTGCCAGCAGCGCCCTCGGGGGGGCGAATTACAATGAGCAGTTCTTC.